A selection of T cell receptor beta chains follows, all from one sample in a study of T cell responses to AZD1222 COVID-19 vaccine. Assay: immunoSEQ multiplex PCR; the TCRdb copy retains only in-frame clones and omits some. The sample consists of 100,000 to 150,000 clones, 89% of them appearing once. The sample here was peripheral blood, taken on day 0 of AZD1222 vaccination. Receptors originate from an adult in good health. Each CDR3 is given with its conserved first and last residue. The D gene is left open where the match is weak. Expanded clones get a size class; other rows say once, few or many, or leave the size out.

>TRBV30|.|TRBJ1-2|.
TGTGCCTGGTCTTGGCTCCGAGAAGGGGGCTACACCTTC
CAWSWLREGGYTF
>TRBV4-2|.|TRBJ2-7|.
TGTGCCAGCAGCCAAAACAGGGTGAGCTACGACGAGCAGTACTTC
CASSQNRVSYDEQYF
>TRBV5-1|.|TRBJ1-4|.
TGCGCCAGCAGCTTGTTACCAGGGAAAATGGGGGAAAAACTGTTTTTT
CASSLLPGKMGEKLFF
>TRBV18|.|TRBJ2-5|TRBD1
TGTGCCAGCTCACCCACTCAGACCTCAGGGGGTGAGGCCCAGTACTTC
CASSPTQTSGGEAQYF
>TRBV5-6|.|TRBJ1-2|.
TGTGCCAGCAGCGCGGGCGGAACTAACTATGGCTACACCTTC
CASSAGGTNYGYTF
>TRBV29-1|.|TRBJ2-3|TRBD2
TGCAGCGTTGATAGCGGGAACACAGATACGCAGTATTTT
CSVDSGNTDTQYF
>TRBV24-1|few|TRBJ1-2|.
TGTGCCACCAGTGACGAGGGACGGTTGTATGGCTACACCTTC
CATSDEGRLYGYTF
>TRBV7-2|.|TRBJ2-3|.
TGTGCCAGCAGCTTAGTTTGGCTATCAGGGGATACGCAGTATTTT
CASSLVWLSGDTQYF
>TRBV28|.|TRBJ1-2|TRBD1
TGTGCCAGCAGTTTGTTCGTGTTTTTCGACAGGGAGAATGGCTACACCTTC
CASSLFVFFDRENGYTF
>TRBV7-9|.|TRBJ1-6|.
TGTGCCAGCAGCTTAGGTCTTGGGTCACCCCTCCACTTT
CASSLGLGSPLHF
>TRBV9|.|TRBJ2-2|TRBD1
TGTGCCAGCGGACCACAGGGGACCGGGGAGCTGTTTTTT
CASGPQGTGELFF
>TRBV5-5|.|TRBJ2-1|TRBD2
TGTGCCAGCAGCTTCACTAGCGGGGGGGCCAATGAGCAGTTCTTC
CASSFTSGGANEQFF
>TRBV6-2/TRBV6-3|.|TRBJ2-1|TRBD2
TGTGCCAGCAGTCCCCTAGCGGGGGGCTACAATGAGCAGTTCTTC
CASSPLAGGYNEQFF
>TRBV28|.|TRBJ1-2|.
TGTGCCAGCAGCGAGCCTAACTATGGCTACACCTTC
CASSEPNYGYTF
>TRBV5-1|.|TRBJ1-2|.
TGCGCCAGCAGCTTGGTTGGGGGGCATGGCTACACCTTC
CASSLVGGHGYTF
>TRBV27|.|TRBJ2-7|TRBD2
TGTGCCAGCAGTTTAAGGGGACTAGCGGGAGGCTACGAGCAGTACTTC
CASSLRGLAGGYEQYF
>TRBV5-1|few|TRBJ2-7|.
TGCGCCAGCAGTTTCGGGATTCAGCAGTACTTC
CASSFGIQQYF
>TRBV10-2|.|TRBJ2-1|.
TGCGCCAGCAGTCGGACGGGGGACAGCTCCTACAATGAGCAGTTCTTC
CASSRTGDSSYNEQFF
>TRBV5-1|.|TRBJ2-7|.
TGCGCCAGCAGCGTCGGCAGGGGTAGTGAGGAGCAGTACTTC
CASSVGRGSEEQYF
>TRBV28|.|TRBJ1-4|TRBD1
TGTGCCAGCAGTTCTGACAGGGGGACTAATGAAAAACTGTTTTTT
CASSSDRGTNEKLFF